Below are 7 T cell receptor beta chains sequenced from a single sample in a study of T cell changes during pregnancy in multiple sclerosis. TCRdb's copy holds only in-frame clones and misses some; the assay was immunoSEQ multiplex PCR. Among 25,000 to 30,000 clones listed, around nine tenths were seen once. This specimen consisted of CD4+ T cells from peripheral blood mononuclear cells, obtained in the first trimester of pregnancy. Every receptor here comes from a female donor in good health, enrolled as a control in a pregnancy study.

The chain employs TRBV2 and TRBJ1-1; D uncertain. Trimming stripped 3 bases from V and 1 base from J, with 6 bases between. Germline-derived CDR1 and CDR2 are SNHLY and FYNNEI. This CDR3 has 13 amino acids. The CDR3 reads CASSDYGNTEAFF. CDR3 coding DNA: TGTGCCAGCAGTGATTACGGGAACACTGAAGCTTTCTTT. Variable domain in full (rest from reference TRBV2 and TRBJ1-1): EPEVTQTPSHQVTQMGQEVILRCVPISNHLYFYWYRQILGQKVEFLVSFYNNEISEKSEIFDDQFSVERPDGSNFTLKIRSTKLEDSAMYFCASSDYGNTEAFFGQGTRLTVV.

The V call is TRBV29-1, the J call TRBJ2-5; maybe TRBD1 (5 bases). This CDR3 comprises 13 residues. The V gene lost 8 bases and the J gene lost 2 bases, with 15 bases spanning the gap. Germline loops: CDR1 SQVTM, CDR2 ANQGSEA. The chain's CDR3 is CSFSLGPQETQYF. Here the CDR3 DNA reads TGCAGCTTCTCCTTGGGGCCACAAGAGACCCAGTACTTC.

The rearrangement uses TRBV19 and TRBJ2-7; D is perhaps TRBD2 (5 bases). Germline lookup yields CDR1 LNHDA and CDR2 SQIVND (reference sequence). Trimming stripped 8 bases from V and 1 base from J, with 12 bases between. The CDR3 spans 13 residues. The CDR3: CASRGAESYEQYF. The DNA of the CDR3 is TGTGCCAGTCGAGGAGCGGAGTCCTACGAGCAGTACTTC.

This chain links TRBV28 with TRBJ2-7; tentatively, D is TRBD1 (5 bases). Germline CDR1 is MDHEN and CDR2 is SYDVKM. The CDR3 is made up of 13 amino acids. Trimming took off 8 bases at V and 1 base at J, with 12 bases between the two ends. CDR3 nucleotide sequence: TGTGCCAGCGGACATCGACGGTCCTACGAGCAGTACTTC. It codes for CASGHRRSYEQYF. Using reference TRBV28 and TRBJ2-7 for the parts outside the CDR3, the full variable domain is DVKVTQSSRYLVKRTGEKVFLECVQDMDHENMFWYRQDPGLGLRLIYFSYDVKMKEKGDIPEGYSVSREKKERFSLILESASTNQTSMYLCASGHRRSYEQYFGPGTRLTVT.

The gene calls are TRBV7-9 and TRBJ2-7; 7 nucleotides align to TRBD1. CDR1 SEHNR and CDR2 FQNEAQ come from the germline V gene (reference sequence). This CDR3 is built from 14 residues. V gave up 1 base and J gave up 5 bases; unmatched junction bases: 5. The CDR3 reads CASSLVDRVDEQYF. The DNA of the CDR3 is TGTGCCAGCAGCTTAGTCGACAGGGTGGACGAGCAGTACTTC.

This sequence joins TRBV6-5 and TRBJ1-4, with 7 bases aligning to TRBD1. J gave up 14 bases and V 4 bases, and 10 bases lay outside the gene matches. The germline V gene encodes CDR1 MNHEY and CDR2 SVGAGI. The CDR3 runs 13 residues. The CDR3, as DNA: TGTGCCAGCAGTTGGGGACAGCGAAGACGCCTGTTTTTT. Translating it yields CASSWGQRRRLFF.

The chain joins TRBV28 to TRBJ2-7; weak D call: TRBD1 (5 bases). Germline CDR1 and CDR2: MDHEN and SYDVKM. The CDR3 runs 15 residues. The germline V and J ends were trimmed by 2 bases and 0 bases, with 11 bases remaining between them. In nucleotides, the CDR3 is TGTGCCAGCAGTTTAGTACAGGTACTCTCCTACGAGCAGTACTTC. This sequence encodes CASSLVQVLSYEQYF.